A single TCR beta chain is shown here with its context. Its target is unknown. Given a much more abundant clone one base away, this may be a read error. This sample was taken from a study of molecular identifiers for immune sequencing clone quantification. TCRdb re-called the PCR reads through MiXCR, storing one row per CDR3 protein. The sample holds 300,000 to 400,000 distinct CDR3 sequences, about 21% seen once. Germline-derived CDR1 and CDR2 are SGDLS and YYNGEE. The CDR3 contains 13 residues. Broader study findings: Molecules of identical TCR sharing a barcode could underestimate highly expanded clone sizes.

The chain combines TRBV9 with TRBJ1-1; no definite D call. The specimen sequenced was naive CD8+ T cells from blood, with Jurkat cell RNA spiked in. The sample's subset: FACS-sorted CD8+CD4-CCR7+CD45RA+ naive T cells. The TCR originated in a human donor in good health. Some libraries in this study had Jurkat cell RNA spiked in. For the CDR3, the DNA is TGTGCCGGCAGCTCAGACGTTAACACTGAAGCTTTCTTT. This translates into CAGSSDVNTEAFF.